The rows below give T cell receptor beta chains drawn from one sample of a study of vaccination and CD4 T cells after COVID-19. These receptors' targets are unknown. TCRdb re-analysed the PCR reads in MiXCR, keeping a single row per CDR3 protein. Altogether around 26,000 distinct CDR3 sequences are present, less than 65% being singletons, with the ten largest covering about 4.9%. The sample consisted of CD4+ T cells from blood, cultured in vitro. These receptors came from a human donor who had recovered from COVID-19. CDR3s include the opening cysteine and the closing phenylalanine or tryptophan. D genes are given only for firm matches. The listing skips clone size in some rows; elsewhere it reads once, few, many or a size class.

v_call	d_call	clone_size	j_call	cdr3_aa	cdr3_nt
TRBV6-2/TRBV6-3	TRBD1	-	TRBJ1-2	CASRPQGEVYGYTF	TGTGCCAGCAGACCCCAGGGGGAGGTCTATGGCTACACCTTC
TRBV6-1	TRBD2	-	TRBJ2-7	CASIAGSGGGLAKRSYEQYF	TGTGCCAGCATTGCCGGTTCCGGGGGGGGCTTAGCGAAACGCTCCTACGAGCAGTACTTC
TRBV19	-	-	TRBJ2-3	CASMRGDTDTQYF	TGTGCCAGTATGAGGGGGGACACAGATACGCAGTATTTT
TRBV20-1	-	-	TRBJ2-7	CSARPPHYEQYF	TGCAGTGCTAGACCCCCACACTACGAGCAGTACTTC
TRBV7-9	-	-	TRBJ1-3	CASRRVSGNTIYF	TGTGCCAGCAGACGGGTCTCTGGAAACACCATATATTTT
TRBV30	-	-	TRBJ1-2	CAWSRVPGNYGYTF	TGTGCCTGGAGCCGGGTGCCAGGGAACTATGGCTACACCTTC
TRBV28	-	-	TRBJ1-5	CASRWSQYQPQHF	TGTGCCAGCAGGTGGTCCCAGTATCAGCCCCAGCATTTT
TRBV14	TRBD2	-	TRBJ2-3	CASSLQTSGRARGTDTQYF	TGTGCCAGCAGCCTACAAACTAGCGGGAGGGCCCGTGGCACAGATACGCAGTATTTT
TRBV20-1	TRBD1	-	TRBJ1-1	CSARPRTGRSGTEAFF	TGCAGTGCTAGACCCAGGACAGGGCGGTCGGGCACTGAAGCTTTCTTT
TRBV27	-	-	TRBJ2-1	CASSFRDFHNEQFF	TGTGCCAGCAGTTTTCGGGACTTCCACAATGAGCAGTTCTTC
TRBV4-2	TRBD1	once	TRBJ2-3	CASSQGDRGLTDTQYF	TGTGCCAGCAGCCAAGGGGACAGGGGCCTCACAGATACGCAGTATTTT
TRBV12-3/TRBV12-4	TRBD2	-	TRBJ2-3	CASSLSGSAITDTQYF	TGTGCCAGCAGTTTAAGCGGGAGCGCAATCACAGATACGCAGTATTTT
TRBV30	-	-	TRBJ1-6	CAWSAYLNSPLHF	TGTGCCTGGAGTGCCTACCTGAATTCACCCCTCCACTTT
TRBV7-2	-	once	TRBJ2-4	CASDAKNIQYF	TGTGCCAGCGATGCCAAAAACATTCAGTACTTC
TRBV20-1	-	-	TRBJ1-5	CSASEGLGQPQHF	TGCAGTGCTAGCGAGGGTCTCGGTCAGCCCCAGCATTTT
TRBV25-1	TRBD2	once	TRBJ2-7	CASRLAGGNEQYF	TGTGCCAGTCGCCTAGCGGGAGGTAACGAGCAGTACTTC
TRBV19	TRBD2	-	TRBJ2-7	CASRFQGGSYEQYF	TGTGCCAGTAGGTTCCAGGGAGGGTCCTACGAGCAGTACTTC
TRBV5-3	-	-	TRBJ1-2	CARSLPPRQPANYGYTF	TGTGCCAGAAGCTTGCCCCCCCGACAGCCAGCTAACTATGGCTACACCTTC
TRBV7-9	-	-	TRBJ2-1	CASQGADEQFF	TGTGCCAGCCAAGGGGCAGATGAGCAGTTCTTC
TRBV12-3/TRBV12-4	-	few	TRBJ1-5	CASSLRQGSNQPQHF	TGTGCCAGCAGTTTACGGCAGGGGAGCAATCAGCCCCAGCATTTT
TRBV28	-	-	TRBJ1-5	CASIKGTRNQPQHF	TGTGCCAGCATCAAGGGTACGCGCAATCAGCCCCAGCATTTT
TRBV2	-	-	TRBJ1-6	CASSVAAGGPAVDSPLHF	TGTGCCAGCAGTGTGGCGGCGGGGGGGCCGGCTGTCGATTCACCCCTCCACTTT
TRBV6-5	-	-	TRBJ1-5	CASSFRGGNQPQHF	TGTGCCAGCAGTTTCAGGGGAGGCAATCAGCCCCAGCATTTT
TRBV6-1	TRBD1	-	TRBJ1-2	CASSHQGGKGYGYTF	TGTGCCAGCAGTCACCAGGGGGGAAAGGGCTATGGCTACACCTTC
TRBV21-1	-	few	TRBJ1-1	CASDYRNTEAFF	TGTGCCAGCGACTACAGGAATACTGAAGCTTTCTTT
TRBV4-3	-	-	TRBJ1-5	CASSPRRSWPNQPQHF	TGCGCCAGCAGCCCGAGAAGAAGTTGGCCAAATCAGCCCCAGCATTTT
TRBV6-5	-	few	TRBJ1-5	CASSSKFHQPQHF	TGTGCCAGCAGTTCCAAGTTTCACCAGCCCCAGCATTTT
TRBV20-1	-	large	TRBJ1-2	CSAKDVQGSYGYTF	TGCAGTGCAAAAGACGTACAGGGATCCTATGGCTACACCTTC
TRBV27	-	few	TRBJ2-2	CASSFLAARGPGELFF	TGTGCCAGCAGTTTTCTAGCGGCCAGGGGTCCCGGGGAGCTGTTTTTT
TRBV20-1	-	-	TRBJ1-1	CSARKDGPNTEAFF	TGCAGTGCTCGGAAGGACGGCCCGAACACTGAAGCTTTCTTT
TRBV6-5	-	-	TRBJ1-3	CASRYSRGVSGNTIYF	TGTGCCAGCAGGTACTCACGCGGGGTCTCTGGAAACACCATATATTTT
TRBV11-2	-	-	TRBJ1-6	CASSLVRENSPLHF	TGTGCCAGCAGCTTAGTTCGGGAAAATTCACCCCTCCACTTT
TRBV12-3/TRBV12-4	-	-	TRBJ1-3	CASSFAPGQGNTIYF	TGTGCCAGCAGTTTCGCCCCAGGGCAGGGAAACACCATATATTTT
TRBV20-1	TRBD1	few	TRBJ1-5	CSARDPTGHNQPQHF	TGCAGTGCTAGAGATCCGACAGGGCACAATCAGCCCCAGCATTTT
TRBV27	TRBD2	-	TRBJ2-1	CASSLPGLAGVGSSYNEQFF	TGTGCCAGCAGTTTACCGGGACTAGCGGGAGTGGGATCCTCCTACAATGAGCAGTTCTTC
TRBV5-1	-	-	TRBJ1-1	CASRIEWGTEAFF	TGCGCCAGCAGAATCGAGTGGGGCACTGAAGCTTTCTTT